This T cell receptor beta chain was identified in a study of CD8+CD57+ T cells in acquired aplastic anemia. Study information: Mean yield of DNA from sorted CD4+ and CD8+ cells was 3.2 ug.

Profiling of TCR beta VDJ combinations and CDR3 sequences used genomic DNA as template. A single record per CDR3 protein comes from TCRdb applying MiXCR to the reads. The sample holds hundreds of thousands of distinct CDR3 sequences, 55% to 70% seen once. The V gene's germline CDR1 is SGHRS and CDR2 YFSETQ. This CDR3 spans 16 amino acids. With respect to this clonotype: At one boundary the junction diverges from the germline segment, which might be a read error.

The sequence was collected from a human donor in good health, serving as a control. The V gene is TRBV5-1, the J gene TRBJ2-3; D gene uncertain. Sequenced sample: sorted CD4+, CD8+, or CD8+CD57+ T cells (not recorded which) from PBMCs. The CDR3 sequence is CASSLELSTPTDTQYF. The CDR3 nucleotides are TGCGCCAGCAGTTTGGAATTGTCTACTCCCACAGATACGCAGTATTTT.